The clone carrying this T cell receptor beta chain was seen repeatedly, ten times or more. The antigen remains unidentified. The data were obtained in a study of T-cell memory formation after mild COVID-19. Turning to the study itself: Clusters were largely donor specific. Study findings and constraints: Balance between CD4 and CD8 was seen in clones contracting day 15 to 85, and a CD4+ lean was seen in later expanders. Clones from the second wave (peaking day 37) had unconfirmed SARS-CoV-2 specificity.

In TCRdb, the 5' RACE reads were re-called with MiXCR into one record per CDR3 protein. The sample lists hundreds of thousands of distinct CDR3 sequences, over 15% occurring once. In germline, CDR1 is SGHRS, CDR2 YFSETQ. The CDR3 consists of 16 residues. J was trimmed by 1 base and V by 4 bases; bases with no gene match: 9. Sequencing input: PBMCs or a T cell subset sorted from them (not recorded which). The chain links TRBV5-1 to TRBJ2-5; 8 bases are shared with TRBD2. The clonotype was recovered from an adult woman who had mild COVID-19 (a few samples of this study predate the infection). Cell type and time point are not known. The CDR3 sequence is CASSPGGSGVQETQYF. CDR3 bases: TGCGCCAGCAGCCCCGGAGGTAGCGGGGTCCAAGAGACCCAGTACTTC.